The entry below describes one T cell receptor beta chain. Its antigen is unknown. This entry comes from a study of cytomegalovirus exposure and HLA in healthy donors. For the study at large: About 200 million T cells yielded more than 90 million unique TCR beta sequences in earlier analysis. General observations from the study: The study flagged some 180 TCR beta chains as cytomegalovirus-associated.

A multiplex PCR was run with 60 Vbeta primers and 13 Jbeta primers. Measured with immunoSEQ multiplex PCR; TCRdb has only the in-frame clones, and not every one. This table has 100,000 to 150,000 clones, roughly 81% appearing once. J was trimmed by 1 base and V by 5 bases; bases with no gene match: 2. CDR1 is WSHSY, CDR2 SAAADI, per germline. CDR3 length: 13 residues. The sequenced material came from PBMCs. This TCR came from a woman aged 25 to 45 in good health and CMV-seronegative. This chain connects TRBV10-2 to TRBJ2-7; 7 bases are a match to TRBD1. CDR3 sequence: CASSPDRSYEQYF. CDR3 coding DNA: TGCGCCAGCAGTCCGGACAGGTCCTACGAGCAGTACTTC.